The TCR beta chain described here comes from a study of sequential checkpoint blockade in melanoma. In the study overall: After both sequences, patients received maintenance nivolumab. DNA from 70 to 95 pretreatment tumor samples underwent TCRβ immunosequencing. Around 21 patients had matched tumor biopsies before treatment and at week 13 after nivolumab or ipilimumab alone.

TCRdb's copy holds only in-frame clones and misses some; the assay was immunoSEQ multiplex PCR. Counted here are 3,700 or so clones, approximately 22% occurring once; the ten biggest clones make up 16%. This clone was seen a handful of times. Treatment of the sample: randomized to nivolumab then ipilimumab (arm A) or the reverse (arm B). DNA-damaging chemotherapy had not been given to any patient beforehand. The CDR3 consists of 14 residues. V shed 6 bases and J shed 0 bases, with 11 bases lying between them. Looked up from germline, CDR1 is MDHEN and CDR2 is SYDVKM. The TCR originated in a human donor with melanoma. V and J are TRBV28 and TRBJ2-5, with D hard to call. Sequencing used tumor tissue (inferred from file names), obtained from a patient given nivolumab and ipilimumab in sequence. This chain's CDR3 is CASRPGLHQETQYF. CDR3 coding DNA: TGTGCCAGCAGGCCCGGTCTGCACCAAGAGACCCAGTACTTC.